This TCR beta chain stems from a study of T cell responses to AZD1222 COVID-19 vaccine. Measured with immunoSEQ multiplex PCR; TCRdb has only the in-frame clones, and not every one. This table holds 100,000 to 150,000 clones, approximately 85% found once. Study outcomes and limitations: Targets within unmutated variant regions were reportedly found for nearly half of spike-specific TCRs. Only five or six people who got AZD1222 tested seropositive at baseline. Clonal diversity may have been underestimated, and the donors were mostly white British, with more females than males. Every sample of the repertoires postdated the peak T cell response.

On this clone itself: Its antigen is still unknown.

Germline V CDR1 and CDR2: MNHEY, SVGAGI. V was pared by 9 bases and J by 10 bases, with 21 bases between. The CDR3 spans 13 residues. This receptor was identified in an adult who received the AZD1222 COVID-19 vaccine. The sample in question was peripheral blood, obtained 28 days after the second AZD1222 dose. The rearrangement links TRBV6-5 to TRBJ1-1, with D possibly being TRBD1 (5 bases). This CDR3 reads CASLGVVGARAFF. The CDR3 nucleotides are TGTGCCAGTCTGGGGGTAGTCGGGGCGCGAGCTTTCTTT.